The next 6 T cell receptor beta chains were all read from a single sample in a study of CD8 T cells in Susac syndrome. RNA amounts of roughly 0.5 to 1 ug underwent reverse transcription with random hexamers. TCRdb re-derived calls from the immunoSEQ multiplex PCR reads in MiXCR, one entry per CDR3 protein. The profile shows some 130,000 distinct CDR3 sequences, approximately 95% of them singletons. Sequencing used CD8+ T cells from PBMCs. The receptors come from a human donor with Susac syndrome.

The V call is TRBV29-1, the J call TRBJ2-7; D is unclear. The V gene's germline CDR1 is SQVTM and CDR2 ANQGSEA. V dropped 1 base and J dropped 2 bases, with 18 bases sitting between them. The CDR3 sequence is 16 residues long. In DNA, the CDR3 is TGCAGCGTTGAAGTTGGGGTGGTAGCACGAGCCTACGAGCAGTACTTC. Residues: CSVEVGVVARAYEQYF.

The J gene is TRBJ1-2, the V gene TRBV27, with 12 positions matching TRBD1. Germline loops: CDR1 MNHEY, CDR2 SMNVEV (reference sequence). V shed 5 bases and J 3 bases; nucleotides not matched to a gene: 16. CDR3 length: 19 amino acids. CDR3 amino acids: CASSPIGTGGSSSHYGYTF. CDR3 in DNA: TGTGCCAGCAGTCCCATCGGGACAGGGGGCTCCTCCTCCCACTATGGCTACACCTTC.

The genes are TRBV6-5 and TRBJ2-1, with D uncertain. Germline CDR1 and CDR2: MNHEY and SVGAGI. The V gene lost 3 bases and the J gene lost 1 base, with 7 bases spanning the gap. This CDR3 contains 14 residues. CDR3 protein: CASSYPNSYNEQFF. For the CDR3, the DNA is TGTGCCAGCAGTTATCCAAATTCCTACAATGAGCAGTTCTTC.

This clonotype turned up a few times. The chain employs TRBV3-1 and TRBJ2-7, with D perhaps TRBD1 (6 bases). V was shortened by 3 bases and J by 1 base, with 10 bases between the two germline ends. The germline gives CDR1 LGHDT, CDR2 YNNKEL (reference sequence). This CDR3 has 14 amino acids. DNA of the CDR3: TGTGCCAGCAGCCATCCCGGACAGTCCTACGAGCAGTACTTC. As protein: CASSHPGQSYEQYF.

The V and J genes are TRBV7-8 and TRBJ2-3; D ambiguous. The V end was cut by 6 bases, the J end by 2 bases, with 15 bases between. Germline lookup yields CDR1 SGHVS and CDR2 FQNEAQ. The CDR3 is 15 amino acids. The chain's CDR3 is CASSYTRFHTDTQYF. The CDR3 region has the DNA TGTGCCAGCAGTTACACCCGATTCCACACAGATACGCAGTATTTT.

The V and J genes are TRBV28 and TRBJ1-5; possible D gene TRBD1, 6 bases. V was pared by 3 bases and J by 7 bases, with 13 bases between. Germline CDR1 and CDR2: MDHEN and SYDVKM. The CDR3 contains 14 residues. DNA for the CDR3: TGTGCCAGCAGTTTCCAACAGGGTAGACAGCCCCAGCATTTT. This sequence encodes CASSFQQGRQPQHF.